The 20 T cell receptor beta chains presented below share a single source sample, sequenced in a study of shared clonotypes between healthy human individuals (dated by TCRdb to the early 2020s). The library was built by means of the immunoSEQ multiplex PCR assay. TCRdb stores this immuneACCESS table with in-frame sequences only. Part of the clones is absent; in the studies checked, under half of the shortfall reflects unresolved V genes, and no reason is known for the rest. In this sample the table shows 2.3 million or so clones, over 85% of which occur a single time. 0.39% of the sample is held by the ten biggest clonotypes. The sequenced material came from naive CD4+ T cells from PBMCs. The cell subset or site label on this specimen signifies: CD45RA+ positively selected. The origin of the receptors is a young man in good health. Some clones in this sample may be carry-over from other donors' samples.

The chain couples TRBV5-8 to TRBJ1-1; possibly TRBD1 for D (5 bases). The CDR3 loop spans 14 amino acids. V gave up 2 bases and J gave up 1 base, with 9 bases separating them. Germline V gene sequence: CDR1 SGHTS, CDR2 YDEGEE. The CDR3 nucleotides read TGTGCCAGCAGCTTCGACGGACAGAACACTGAAGCTTTCTTT. It translates to CASSFDGQNTEAFF.

The chain couples TRBV5-1 to TRBJ2-6, with a possible D match to TRBD1 (5 bases). The CDR3 covers 15 residues. Per the germline V gene, CDR1 is SGHRS and CDR2 is YFSETQ. V lost 4 bases and J lost 1, with 9 bases in between. DNA of the CDR3: TGCGCCAGCAGCGCCAGGGTTTCTGGGGCCAACGTCCTGACTTTC. Amino acids: CASSARVSGANVLTF. The full variable domain, in which reference TRBV5-1 and TRBJ2-6 provide the parts outside the CDR3, is KAGVTQTPRYLIKTRGQQVTLSCSPISGHRSVSWYQQTPGQGLQFLFEYFSETQRNKGNFPGRFSGRQFSNSRSEMNVSTLELGDSALYLCASSARVSGANVLTFGAGSRLTVL.

This clone was found a few times. The chain employs TRBV5-1 and TRBJ1-1; D is uncertain. Germline loops: CDR1 SGHRS, CDR2 YFSETQ. The CDR3 length is 15 residues. Trimming removed 4 bases at V and 0 bases at J, with 13 bases between. The CDR3 region has the DNA TGCGCCAGCAGCCCCGTACCCCTAATGAACACTGAAGCTTTCTTT. Its protein is CASSPVPLMNTEAFF.

Comments on this clone: This CDR3 is also generated by other DNA sequences in the sample. The chain is built from TRBV11-2 and TRBJ1-2; D call uncertain. Germline lookup yields CDR1 SGHAT and CDR2 FQNNGV. V lost 1 base, J lost 0 bases, and 3 bases lay in between. This CDR3 spans 13 amino acids. CDR3 sequence: CASSLGANYGYTF. CDR3 nucleotides: TGTGCCAGCAGCTTAGGGGCTAACTATGGCTACACCTTC. Variable domain in full (rest from reference TRBV11-2 and TRBJ1-2): EAGVAQSPRYKIIEKRQSVAFWCNPISGHATLYWYQQILGQGPKLLIQFQNNGVVDDSQLPKDRFSAERLKGVDSTLKIQPAKLEDSAVYLCASSLGANYGYTFGSGTRLTVV.

Here the CDR3 reads CASSQGLAGGIDTQYF. In nucleotides, the CDR3 is TGTGCCAGCAGCCAAGGACTAGCGGGAGGGATAGATACGCAGTATTTT. This chain joins TRBV7-2 and TRBJ2-3; TRBD2 matches 15 bases. V was pared by 5 bases and J by 5 bases, with 5 bases of the junction left unmatched. Germline V gives CDR1 SGHTA, CDR2 FQGNSA. The CDR3 consists of 16 residues.

This chain uses TRBV7-7 with TRBJ2-5, with a weak D call TRBD1 (6 bases). CDR1 and CDR2 (germline): SSHAT, FNYEAQ (reference sequence). This CDR3 contains 12 residues. The germline V and J ends were trimmed by 5 bases and 5 bases, with 9 bases remaining between them. In nucleotides, the CDR3 is TGTGCCAGCAGCCTGCAGGGGGAGACCCAGTACTTC. This codes for CASSLQGETQYF.

The genes are TRBV4-3 and TRBJ2-2, with a tentative D call TRBD2 (5 bases). This CDR3 has 15 amino acids. The V end was cut by 0 bases, the J end by 5 bases, with 10 bases between. In germline, CDR1 is LGHNA, CDR2 YSLEER. The CDR3 coding sequence is TGCGCCAGCAGCCAAGACCCGACGGGAACCGGGGAGCTGTTTTTT. It specifies CASSQDPTGTGELFF.

The CDR3 DNA is TGTGCCAGTCGGAGGGACACTGCTGGAAACACCATATATTTT. The encoded protein is CASRRDTAGNTIYF. The rearrangement links TRBV6-5 to TRBJ1-3; TRBD1 might be the D (6 bases). This CDR3 is built from 14 residues. CDR1 MNHEY and CDR2 SVGAGI come from the germline V gene. V was clipped by 9 bases and J by 2 bases, with 14 bases between them.

This rearrangement joins TRBV10-1 to TRBJ2-2; no firm D call. Trimming shortened V by 4 bases and J by 2 bases, and 8 bases separated the two germline ends. The CDR3 loop spans 14 amino acids. The germline CDR1 and CDR2 sequences are WNHNN and SYGVQD (reference sequence). As DNA, the CDR3 is TGCGCCAGCAGTGTTCAGTTTAACACCGGGGAGCTGTTTTTT. This codes for CASSVQFNTGELFF.

The chain carries TRBV10-3 and TRBJ2-3, with TRBD2 matching 9 bases. The CDR3 has 14 residues. Trimming took 6 bases from V and 3 from J; bases not matched to a gene: 4. CDR1 and CDR2 from the germline V gene are ENHRY and SYGVKD. CDR3: CAIRRREGTDTQYF. DNA for the CDR3: TGTGCCATCAGGAGGCGGGAGGGGACAGATACGCAGTATTTT.

The CDR3 DNA reads as TGTGCCAGCTCACCATCCGAGGGCACAGATACGCAGTATTTT. Amino acid sequence: CASSPSEGTDTQYF. The chain employs TRBV18 and TRBJ2-3; no clear D. Germline V gene sequence: CDR1 KGHSH, CDR2 LQKENI. The V and J ends lost 2 bases and 1 base respectively, with 7 bases between them. The CDR3 consists of 14 residues.

The J gene is TRBJ1-1, the V gene TRBV28; D is unclear. Germline V gene lookup returns CDR1 MDHEN and CDR2 SYDVKM. This CDR3 region has 14 residues. The V gene lost 1 base and the J gene lost 3 bases, with 9 bases spanning the gap. CDR3 loop: CASSLYGRDTEAFF. CDR3 nucleotides: TGTGCCAGCAGTTTATACGGACGGGACACTGAAGCTTTCTTT.

A note on this clone: The sample carries other DNA sequences with the same CDR3. J is TRBJ1-1 and V is TRBV5-1; no clear D. CDR3 size: 14 residues. CDR1 and CDR2 (germline): SGHRS, YFSETQ. V was cut by 3 bases and J by 1 base, with 10 bases left in between. CDR3 protein: CASSSAAENTEAFF. The CDR3 DNA sequence: TGCGCCAGCAGCTCCGCGGCAGAGAACACTGAAGCTTTCTTT. Full variable domain (remainder filled in from reference TRBV5-1 and TRBJ1-1): KAGVTQTPRYLIKTRGQQVTLSCSPISGHRSVSWYQQTPGQGLQFLFEYFSETQRNKGNFPGRFSGRQFSNSRSEMNVSTLELGDSALYLCASSSAAENTEAFFGQGTRLTVV.

In nucleotides, the CDR3 is TGCGCCAGCAGCCCATTAGGTGGTGTTATCACAGATACGCAGTATTTT. It codes for CASSPLGGVITDTQYF. The rearrangement links TRBV5-1 to TRBJ2-3; no definite D call. CDR1 is SGHRS and CDR2 is YFSETQ in the germline V gene. V was shortened by 4 bases and J by 2 bases, with 17 bases between the two germline ends. CDR3 length: 16 residues.

J is TRBJ2-1 and V is TRBV18; 10 nucleotides align to TRBD2. CDR3 length equals 15 residues. The V gene end was trimmed by 3 bases and the J gene end by 6 bases; junction bases not matched to a gene: 5. Looked up from germline, CDR1 is KGHSH and CDR2 is LQKENI. CDR3 sequence (DNA): TGTGCCAGCTCACCTCTAGCGGGAGTAGTCAATGAGCAGTTCTTC. This encodes CASSPLAGVVNEQFF.

The V call is TRBV2, the J call TRBJ2-1, with 8 bases matching TRBD2. Germline-derived CDR1 and CDR2 are SNHLY and FYNNEI. J was trimmed by 1 base and V by 2 bases; bases with no gene match: 4. This CDR3 has 16 residues. CDR3 bases: TGTGCCAGCAGTGAAATGAGCGGGAGATCCTACAATGAGCAGTTCTTC. It is translated as CASSEMSGRSYNEQFF.

V is TRBV27 and J is TRBJ1-1; D possibly corresponds to TRBD1 (6 bases). Between the trimmed V and J ends, which lost 6 bases and 7 bases, there was a span of 18 bases. The CDR3 is 14 amino acids. Germline V CDR1 and CDR2: MNHEY, SMNVEV (reference sequence). CDR3 sequence: CASSEGNRADEAFF. CDR3 bases: TGTGCCAGCAGCGAGGGGAACAGGGCTGATGAAGCTTTCTTT.

The V call is TRBV7-2, the J call TRBJ2-5; TRBD1 might be the D (5 bases). Between the trimmed V and J ends, which lost 5 bases and 5 bases, there was a span of 15 bases. Germline V CDR1 and CDR2: SGHTA, FQGNSA. The CDR3 loop spans 14 amino acids. CDR3: CASSRTRAEETQYF. The CDR3 nucleotides are TGTGCCAGCAGCCGGACAAGGGCTGAGGAGACCCAGTACTTC.

The J gene is TRBJ1-4, the V gene TRBV27; unclear D gene. The V end was cut by 2 bases, the J end by 8 bases, with 12 bases between. CDR3 size: 14 residues. Germline V gives CDR1 MNHEY, CDR2 SMNVEV (reference sequence). The CDR3 nucleotides are TGTGCCAGCAGTTTAAGAACGGGAGGGGAAAAACTGTTTTTT. Amino acids: CASSLRTGGEKLFF.

The J gene is TRBJ2-1, the V gene TRBV5-1, with 16 bases aligning to TRBD2. The germline V gene has CDR1 SGHRS and CDR2 YFSETQ. The junction had 5 bases not matched to a gene; V was cut back by 4 bases and J by 7 bases. This CDR3 spans 16 amino acids. The CDR3 DNA follows: TGCGCCAGCAGCACCGGGACTAGCGGGAGGGGAAATGAGCAGTTCTTC. It codes for CASSTGTSGRGNEQFF.